The rows below give T cell receptor beta chains drawn from one sample of a study of blood T cell repertoires in COVID-19. Assay used: immunoSEQ multiplex PCR; TCRdb lists only in-frame clones, some missing. The sample yields about 170,000 clones, approximately 84% seen once. The sequenced sample consisted of peripheral blood. Receptor source: a middle-aged man who had recovered from COVID-19. The CDR3 runs from the conserved cysteine through the conserved F or W. The D gene is left open where the match is weak. Clone size appears in some rows only: once, few, many, or a class for an expanded clone.

V: TRBV19
size: -
D: TRBD2
J: TRBJ2-1
CDR3: CASSIARLAGHNEQFF
DNA: TGTGCCAGTAGTATTGCCCGACTAGCGGGACACAATGAGCAGTTCTTC

V: TRBV7-9
size: few
D: -
J: TRBJ1-3
CDR3: CASSLGGLARNTIYF
DNA: TGTGCCAGCAGCTTAGGAGGGCTGGCTAGAAACACCATATATTTT

V: TRBV6-6
size: -
D: -
J: TRBJ1-1
CDR3: CASSEVGDTEAFF
DNA: TGTGCCAGCAGTGAGGTCGGGGACACTGAAGCTTTCTTT

V: TRBV29-1
size: -
D: -
J: TRBJ1-2
CDR3: CSVGGAAPPANYGYTF
DNA: TGCAGCGTTGGGGGAGCGGCTCCTCCAGCTAACTATGGCTACACCTTC

V: TRBV6-2/TRBV6-3
size: -
D: -
J: TRBJ2-7
CDR3: CASSPLRDGSHDEQYF
DNA: TGTGCCAGCAGCCCTCTGCGGGACGGGTCTCACGACGAGCAGTACTTC

V: TRBV7-2
size: once
D: -
J: TRBJ2-7
CDR3: CASSLVVGGQDYEQYF
DNA: TGTGCCAGCAGCTTAGTAGTGGGGGGGCAGGACTACGAGCAGTACTTC

V: TRBV6-5
size: -
D: -
J: TRBJ1-5
CDR3: CASSYGGGGQPQHF
DNA: TGTGCCAGCAGTTACGGGGGCGGGGGGCAGCCCCAGCATTTT

V: TRBV4-1
size: few
D: -
J: TRBJ1-3
CDR3: CASSQVEPNFGNTIYF
DNA: TGCGCCAGCAGCCAAGTCGAACCCAACTTCGGAAACACCATATATTTT

V: TRBV5-6
size: -
D: TRBD1
J: TRBJ2-5
CDR3: CASSLQGAEETQYF
DNA: TGTGCCAGCAGCCTACAGGGGGCGGAAGAGACCCAGTACTTC

V: TRBV4-1
size: -
D: TRBD2
J: TRBJ2-7
CDR3: CASSLRTSGVGSVYEQYF
DNA: TGCGCCAGCAGCCTACGGACTAGCGGGGTTGGTTCCGTCTACGAGCAGTACTTC

V: TRBV2
size: -
D: -
J: TRBJ1-2
CDR3: CASRGPGGEEICYTF
DNA: TGTGCCAGCAGAGGCCCGGGGGGGGAGGAAATCTGCTACACCTTC

V: TRBV5-4
size: -
D: -
J: TRBJ1-1
CDR3: CASSPNRGGTEAFF
DNA: TGTGCCAGCAGCCCCAATCGGGGGGGGACTGAAGCTTTCTTT

V: TRBV4-1
size: -
D: TRBD1
J: TRBJ2-6
CDR3: CASSQTGGSAGANVLTF
DNA: TGCGCCAGCAGCCAAACAGGGGGTAGTGCTGGGGCCAACGTCCTGACTTTC

V: TRBV21-1
size: -
D: -
J: TRBJ1-5
CDR3: CASSKDGDRDDSNQPQHF
DNA: TGTGCCAGCAGCAAAGACGGGGACAGGGACGATAGCAATCAGCCCCAGCATTTT

V: TRBV4-2
size: few
D: TRBD2
J: TRBJ2-3
CDR3: CASSQDILAGGPDTQYF
DNA: TGTGCCAGCAGCCAAGATATCCTAGCGGGGGGGCCAGATACGCAGTATTTT

V: TRBV4-3
size: -
D: -
J: TRBJ2-7
CDR3: CASSQATGPYEQYF
DNA: TGCGCCAGCAGCCAAGCGACAGGCCCCTACGAGCAGTACTTC

V: TRBV16
size: -
D: TRBD1
J: TRBJ1-1
CDR3: CASSLQGLLEAAFF
DNA: TGTGCCAGCAGCCTACAGGGGTTGTTAGAGGCAGCTTTCTTT

V: TRBV27
size: -
D: -
J: TRBJ1-1
CDR3: CASSLAAGLDTEAFF
DNA: TGTGCCAGCAGTTTAGCGGCGGGCTTGGACACTGAAGCTTTCTTT

V: TRBV19
size: -
D: TRBD2
J: TRBJ2-1
CDR3: CASRRGETSGYNEQFF
DNA: TGTGCCAGTAGACGGGGGGAGACTAGCGGATACAATGAGCAGTTCTTC

V: TRBV11-2
size: -
D: TRBD1
J: TRBJ2-5
CDR3: CASSLDNRGQETQYF
DNA: TGTGCCAGCAGCTTAGACAACAGGGGACAAGAGACCCAGTACTTC

V: TRBV7-2
size: -
D: TRBD2
J: TRBJ2-3
CDR3: CASSFSLATSTDTQYF
DNA: TGTGCCAGCAGCTTTTCACTAGCGACCAGCACAGATACGCAGTATTTT

V: TRBV27
size: -
D: TRBD1
J: TRBJ1-4
CDR3: CASSHGTAPTNEKLFF
DNA: TGTGCCAGCAGTCACGGGACAGCGCCAACTAATGAAAAACTGTTTTTT

V: TRBV5-4
size: once
D: -
J: TRBJ2-6
CDR3: CASSVLRDSSGANVLTF
DNA: TGTGCCAGCAGCGTTTTGAGGGATTCCTCTGGGGCCAACGTCCTGACTTTC

V: TRBV11-1
size: -
D: TRBD1
J: TRBJ2-7
CDR3: CASSYTGTGAYEQYF
DNA: TGTGCCAGCAGCTATACCGGGACAGGAGCCTACGAGCAGTACTTC

V: TRBV4-1
size: -
D: -
J: TRBJ2-1
CDR3: CASSHIRVNEQFF
DNA: TGCGCCAGCAGCCATATCAGGGTGAATGAGCAGTTCTTC

V: TRBV6-5
size: -
D: -
J: TRBJ1-1
CDR3: CASSYLGYPNTEAFF
DNA: TGTGCCAGCAGTTACTTGGGCTATCCGAACACTGAAGCTTTCTTT

V: TRBV6-5
size: -
D: -
J: TRBJ1-1
CDR3: CASRRVGAFF
DNA: TGTGCCAGCCGGCGTGTCGGGGCTTTCTTT

V: TRBV7-9
size: few
D: TRBD1
J: TRBJ1-4
CDR3: CASSDRGANEKLFF
DNA: TGTGCCAGCAGCGACAGGGGAGCTAATGAAAAACTGTTTTTT

V: TRBV19
size: -
D: TRBD1
J: TRBJ1-6
CDR3: CASSTGGDSPLHF
DNA: TGTGCCAGCTCGACAGGGGGGGACTCACCCCTCCACTTT

V: TRBV6-6
size: -
D: TRBD1
J: TRBJ2-7
CDR3: CASSYSTGTATYEQYF
DNA: TGTGCCAGCAGTTACTCGACAGGGACGGCGACCTACGAGCAGTACTTC

V: TRBV4-2
size: once
D: TRBD1
J: TRBJ2-7
CDR3: CASSQAGTGPYEQYF
DNA: TGTGCCAGCAGCCAAGCGGGGACAGGGCCCTACGAGCAGTACTTC

V: TRBV2
size: -
D: -
J: TRBJ2-1
CDR3: CASSEGTIIRFF
DNA: TGTGCCAGCAGTGAAGGTACAATAATTCGGTTCTTC

V: TRBV28
size: -
D: -
J: TRBJ2-6
CDR3: CASSLGASGANVLTF
DNA: TGTGCCAGCAGTTTAGGGGCCTCTGGGGCCAACGTCCTGACTTTC

V: TRBV9
size: -
D: -
J: TRBJ2-5
CDR3: CASSASGGQETQYF
DNA: TGTGCCAGCAGCGCATCCGGCGGTCAAGAGACCCAGTACTTC

V: TRBV7-9
size: -
D: -
J: TRBJ2-3
CDR3: CASSLGRGASTDTQYF
DNA: TGTGCCAGCAGCTTAGGACGCGGGGCTAGCACAGATACGCAGTATTTT

V: TRBV6-2/TRBV6-3
size: -
D: -
J: TRBJ1-4
CDR3: CASTPGWDYEKLFF
DNA: TGTGCCAGCACCCCGGGGTGGGACTACGAAAAACTGTTTTTT

V: TRBV3-1/TRBV3-2
size: many
D: -
J: TRBJ2-2
CDR3: CASTTGQWHTGELFF
DNA: TGTGCCAGCACCACAGGACAGTGGCACACCGGGGAGCTGTTTTTT

V: TRBV9
size: -
D: -
J: TRBJ1-3
CDR3: CASSVEVYGGQAGNTIYF
DNA: TGTGCCAGCAGCGTAGAAGTTTACGGGGGGCAGGCTGGAAACACCATATATTTT

V: TRBV5-4
size: -
D: -
J: TRBJ2-3
CDR3: CASSLFVTGATDTQYF
DNA: TGTGCCAGCAGCTTGTTCGTCACAGGAGCCACAGATACGCAGTATTTT

V: TRBV5-4
size: -
D: TRBD1
J: TRBJ2-7
CDR3: CASSLGPQGDNEQYF
DNA: TGTGCCAGCAGCTTGGGCCCACAGGGGGATAACGAGCAGTACTTC

V: TRBV5-4
size: -
D: TRBD1
J: TRBJ1-1
CDR3: CASSVTGDIAEAFF
DNA: TGTGCCAGCAGCGTTACAGGGGATATCGCTGAAGCTTTCTTT

V: TRBV6-5
size: -
D: TRBD1
J: TRBJ1-2
CDR3: CASTMTGYGGYTF
DNA: TGTGCCAGCACTATGACAGGGTACGGTGGCTACACCTTC

V: TRBV30
size: -
D: -
J: TRBJ1-6
CDR3: CAWSGYNSYNSPLHF
DNA: TGTGCCTGGAGTGGATACAACTCCTATAATTCACCCCTCCACTTT

V: TRBV9
size: -
D: TRBD2
J: TRBJ2-2
CDR3: CASSGGRAGELFF
DNA: TGTGCCAGCAGCGGCGGGAGGGCCGGGGAGCTGTTTTTT

V: TRBV5-5
size: -
D: -
J: TRBJ2-1
CDR3: CASSSHPGNYNEQFF
DNA: TGTGCCAGCAGCTCCCACCCCGGGAACTACAATGAGCAGTTCTTC

V: TRBV27
size: -
D: -
J: TRBJ2-5
CDR3: CASSRHQGAQETQYF
DNA: TGTGCCAGCAGCCGACATCAGGGCGCCCAAGAGACCCAGTACTTC

V: TRBV21-1
size: -
D: -
J: TRBJ2-7
CDR3: CASSKAPDQSGEQYF
DNA: TGTGCCAGCAGCAAAGCCCCCGACCAGAGCGGGGAGCAGTACTTC

V: TRBV6-2/TRBV6-3
size: -
D: -
J: TRBJ1-1
CDR3: CASSYGQGNTEAFF
DNA: TGTGCCAGCAGTTATGGCCAGGGGAACACTGAAGCTTTCTTT

V: TRBV15
size: few
D: -
J: TRBJ1-1
CDR3: CATSTTVNTEAFF
DNA: TGTGCCACCAGCACTACAGTGAACACTGAAGCTTTCTTT

V: TRBV5-4
size: -
D: TRBD2
J: TRBJ2-5
CDR3: CASSSGRGLAGQTQYF
DNA: TGTGCCAGCAGTTCGGGCCGGGGGCTAGCGGGCCAGACCCAGTACTTC